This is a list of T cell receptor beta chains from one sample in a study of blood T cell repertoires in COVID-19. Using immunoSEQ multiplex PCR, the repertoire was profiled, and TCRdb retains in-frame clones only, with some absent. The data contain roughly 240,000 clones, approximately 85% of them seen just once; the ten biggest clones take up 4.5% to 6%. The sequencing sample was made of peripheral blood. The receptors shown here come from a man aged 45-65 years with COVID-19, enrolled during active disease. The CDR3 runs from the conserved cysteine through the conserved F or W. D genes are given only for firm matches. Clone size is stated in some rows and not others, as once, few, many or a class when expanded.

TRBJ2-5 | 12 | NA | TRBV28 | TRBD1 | TGTGCCAGCAGGGGACAGGGGGAGACCCAGTACTTC | CASRGQGETQYF
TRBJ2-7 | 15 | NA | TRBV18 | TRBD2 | TGTGCCAGCTCACTTAACGGGGGGGCCGGGGACGAGCAGTACTTC | CASSLNGGAGDEQYF
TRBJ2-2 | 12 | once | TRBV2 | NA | TGTGCCAGCAGTGACTTCACCGGGGAGCTGTTTTTT | CASSDFTGELFF
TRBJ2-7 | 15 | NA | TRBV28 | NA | TGTGCCAGCAGTTTCCCAGGTACAGCTTCCTACGAGCAGTACTTC | CASSFPGTASYEQYF
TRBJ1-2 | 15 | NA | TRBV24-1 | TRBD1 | TGTGCCACCAGTGACCCAGACAGGGGGGACTATGGCTACACCTTC | CATSDPDRGDYGYTF
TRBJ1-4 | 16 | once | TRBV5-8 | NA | TGTGCCAGCAGCTTGGCTGGGGGAGCGGAGGGTGAAAAACTGTTTTTT | CASSLAGGAEGEKLFF
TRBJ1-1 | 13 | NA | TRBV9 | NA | TGTGCCAGCAGCAGGGAGGGGAACACTGAAGCTTTCTTT | CASSREGNTEAFF
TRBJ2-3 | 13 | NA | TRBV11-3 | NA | TGTGCCAGCAGCTCCACCCCGGGAGATACGCAGTATTTT | CASSSTPGDTQYF
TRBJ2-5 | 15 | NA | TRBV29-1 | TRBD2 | TGCAGCGCCCTACTAGCGGGGGACCCGAGGGAGACCCAGTACTTC | CSALLAGDPRETQYF
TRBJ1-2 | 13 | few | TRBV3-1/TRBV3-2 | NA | TGTGCCAGCAGCCAAGAACAGCTCTATGGCTACACCTTC | CASSQEQLYGYTF
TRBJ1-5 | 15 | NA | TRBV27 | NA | TGTGCCAGCAGTCGGACAGAACCAAGCAATCAGCCCCAGCATTTT | CASSRTEPSNQPQHF
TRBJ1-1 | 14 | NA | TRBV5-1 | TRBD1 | TGCGCCAGCAGCTTGGCCGGACAGGGGGCCGAGGCTTTCTTT | CASSLAGQGAEAFF
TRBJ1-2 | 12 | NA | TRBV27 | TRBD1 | TGTGCCAGCTCAGGGGGTCGGTTTGGCTACACCTTC | CASSGGRFGYTF
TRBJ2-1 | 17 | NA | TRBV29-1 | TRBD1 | TGCAGCTGCGCCTCTGCTTTCGGGACAGGGGGCTACAATGAGCAGTTCTTC | CSCASAFGTGGYNEQFF
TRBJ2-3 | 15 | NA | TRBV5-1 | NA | TGCGCCAGCAGCTATCCGCAGGGGGGCCCAGATACGCAGTATTTT | CASSYPQGGPDTQYF
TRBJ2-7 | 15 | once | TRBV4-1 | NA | TGCGCCAGCAGCCAATATGTGGGGGGGCCCTACGAGCAGTACTTC | CASSQYVGGPYEQYF
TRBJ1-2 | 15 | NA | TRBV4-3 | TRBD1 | TGCGCCAGCAGCCAACCGGGACAGGGAGTGGAGGGCTACACCTTC | CASSQPGQGVEGYTF
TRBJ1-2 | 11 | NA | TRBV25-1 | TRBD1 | TGTGCCAGCGGACAGGCCTATGGCTACACCTTC | CASGQAYGYTF
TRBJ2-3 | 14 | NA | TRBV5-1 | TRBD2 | TGCGCCAGCATGGCGGGGGGGCCAACAGATACGCAGTATTTT | CASMAGGPTDTQYF
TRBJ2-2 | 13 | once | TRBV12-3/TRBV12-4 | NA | NA | CASSLLRAGELFF
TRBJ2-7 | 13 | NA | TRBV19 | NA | TGTGCCAGTAGTAAAGGCCGTGCGGACGAGCAGTACTTC | CASSKGRADEQYF
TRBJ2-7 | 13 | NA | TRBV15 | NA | TGTGCCACCCGACCTAGCGCGTCCTACGAGCAGTACTTC | CATRPSASYEQYF
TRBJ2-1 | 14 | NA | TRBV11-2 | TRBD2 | TGTGCCAGCTCCCTAGCGGGGGGGTACAATGAGCAGTTCTTC | CASSLAGGYNEQFF
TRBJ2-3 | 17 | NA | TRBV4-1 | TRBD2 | TGCGCCAGCAGCCATCCGGGTAGCGGGGGGTTCACAGATACGCAGTATTTT | CASSHPGSGGFTDTQYF
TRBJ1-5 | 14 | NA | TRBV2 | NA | TGTGCCAGCTGCGGGGGAGGGGGACATCAGCCCCAGCATTTT | CASCGGGGHQPQHF
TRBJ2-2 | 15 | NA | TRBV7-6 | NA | TGTGCCAGCAGCTCGCCATCAGGGGCCACCGGGGAGCTGTTTTTT | CASSSPSGATGELFF
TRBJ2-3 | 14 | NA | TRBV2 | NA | TGTGCCAGCCTGGGGGGGCTGACGACAGATACGCAGTATTTT | CASLGGLTTDTQYF
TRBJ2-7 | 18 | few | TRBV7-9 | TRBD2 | TGTGCCAGCAGCAACCGCAAGCGGGGGACCAAAGTGTCCATGGAGCAGTACTTC | CASSNRKRGTKVSMEQYF
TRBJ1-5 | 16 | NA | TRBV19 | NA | TGTGCCAGTAGCTCATTTGGGACCCAGGGGACTCAGCCCCAGCATTTT | CASSSFGTQGTQPQHF
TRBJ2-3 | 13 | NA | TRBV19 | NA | TGTGCCAGTAGTATAGCACACCCGGGGGCGCAGTATTTT | CASSIAHPGAQYF
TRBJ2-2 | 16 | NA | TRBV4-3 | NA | TGCGCCAGCAGCCAAGAGGGCGGGCGAGGCACCGGGGAGCTGTTTTTT | CASSQEGGRGTGELFF
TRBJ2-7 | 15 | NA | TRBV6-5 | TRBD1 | TGTGCCAGCAGGATTGAGACAGGGCTATTGGTCGAGCAGTACTTC | CASRIETGLLVEQYF
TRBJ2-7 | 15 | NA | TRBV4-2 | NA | TGTGCCAGCAGCCAAGAACCGGGGGGCCGATACGAGCAGTACTTC | CASSQEPGGRYEQYF
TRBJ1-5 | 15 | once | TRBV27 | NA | TGTGCCAGCTCCCAAGAGGACCCGAGGGATCAGCCCCAGCATTTT | CASSQEDPRDQPQHF
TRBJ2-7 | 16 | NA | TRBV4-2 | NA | TGTGCCAGCAGCCAAGACCCCGCGATGAGGGTTTACGAGCAGTACTTC | CASSQDPAMRVYEQYF
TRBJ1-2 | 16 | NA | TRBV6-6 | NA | TGTGCCAGCAAACAAATGAATTGGGACAAATGGTATGGCTACACCTTC | CASKQMNWDKWYGYTF
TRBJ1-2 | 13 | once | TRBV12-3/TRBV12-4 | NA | TGTGCCAGCAGTTGGACAGATAAGTATGGCTACACCTTC | CASSWTDKYGYTF
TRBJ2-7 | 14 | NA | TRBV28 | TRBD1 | TGTGCCAGCAGTCTACAGGGGTCCCTCTACGAGCAGTACTTC | CASSLQGSLYEQYF
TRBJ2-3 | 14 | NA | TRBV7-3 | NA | TGTGCCAGCAGCTTAACGGTCAGGGCGGATACGCAGTATTTT | CASSLTVRADTQYF
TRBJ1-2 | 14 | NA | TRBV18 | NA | TGTGCCAGCTCACCTCAGTCGACAGAGACCGGCTACACCTTC | CASSPQSTETGYTF
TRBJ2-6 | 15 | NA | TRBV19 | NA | TGTGCCAGTAGTATGGCGGCCTTTGGGGCCAACGTCCTGACTTTC | CASSMAAFGANVLTF
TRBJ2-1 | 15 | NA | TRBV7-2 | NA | TGTGCCAGCAGCTTAGAGGTAGCCAGTTACAATGAGCAGTTCTTC | CASSLEVASYNEQFF
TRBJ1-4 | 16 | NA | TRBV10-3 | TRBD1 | TGTGCCATCAGTGAGGGCAAGGGGACAGCAAATGAAAAACTGTTTTTT | CAISEGKGTANEKLFF
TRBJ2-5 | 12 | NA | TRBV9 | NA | TGTGCCAGCAGCGGATCAACAGGGACCCAGTACTTC | CASSGSTGTQYF
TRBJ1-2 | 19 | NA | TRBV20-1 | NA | TGCAGTGCTAGTCTGCCTAGCCCGAAGGCGGTCAGGGGAATATATGGCTACACCTTC | CSASLPSPKAVRGIYGYTF
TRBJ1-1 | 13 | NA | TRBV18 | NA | TGTGCCAGCTCGAGGGGGTTGAACACTGAAGCTTTCTTT | CASSRGLNTEAFF
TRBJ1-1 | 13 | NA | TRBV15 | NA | TGTGCCACCAGCAGAGGAGGACTCCAGCCGGCTTTCTTT | CATSRGGLQPAFF